The TCR beta chain described here comes from a study of PD-1 blockade in classical Hodgkin lymphoma (dated by TCRdb to about 2020). For the wider study: Nivolumab dosing was 3 mg/kg intravenously every 2 weeks, continuing until either disease progression or unacceptable toxicity. The study used CyTOF and TCR beta sequencing to define a peripheral blood immune signature of response to PD-1 blockade in classical Hodgkin lymphoma.

Genomic DNA was extracted with the Qiagen DNeasy kit from unsorted PBMCs and from negatively selected CD4+ and CD8+ fractions. TCR beta CDR3 regions were subjected to amplification by immunoSEQ multiplex PCR with primers that anneal to V and J segments. Amplification bias was minimized using a synthetic immune receptor repertoire, and residual bias was removed computationally after sequencing. The published analysis was carried out like this. Custom Python scripts were used to quantify repertoire diversity as the Shannon entropy index. Unsorted, CD4+ and CD8+ repertoires were analyzed separately, except for combined analyses in which CD4+ and CD8+ sequences were merged in silico. Clonal expansion was defined as a frequency increase of at least 2-fold after treatment compared with C1D1, and clones undetected at baseline were assigned a pseudocount of 0.5. Clones with 0 or 1 copy at C1D1 were classified as singleton clones, and clones with 2 or more copies were classified as non-singleton clones. Clones expanded in unsorted samples were labelled as CD4+, CD8+ or unknown by matching protein sequences in sorted samples from the same patient. Diversity changes from C1D1 to C4D1 were tested in paired samples using Wilcoxon tests. This is the immuneACCESS table as TCRdb keeps it, with only in-frame sequences that have V and J called. A part of the clones is gone; compared with another copy, unresolved V genes explain less than half, and the rest is unexplained. Clone size and the V and J calls come from that table; the DNA yielded D and trimming. Within this sample are more than 75,000 clones, with just over 90% of them counted one time only. The top ten clonotypes cover less than 2% of the sample.

Summary of the overall study and its limitations: Trial patients achieving complete response had baseline diversity similar to newly diagnosed patients, whereas partial responders and progressors had significantly lower diversity. Diversity was lower in patients who began nivolumab less than 1 year after ASCT, so these patients were left out of later analyses to avoid confounding by immune reconstitution. Newly diagnosed patients were reported to have lower baseline TCR diversity than healthy donors, and relapsed/refractory patients were reported to have lower baseline TCR diversity still. A significant rise by C4D1 was seen in CD4+ but not CD8+ TCR diversity (p=0.0027 vs p=0.16), with the rise being most apparent in complete responders (p=0.02). Only a single clinical trial cohort was studied, and what caused the repertoire differences, possibly disease activity or prior therapy, remained undefined.

The sample's time point label, in plain terms: cycle 4 day 1 (C4D1), after 5 to 7 weeks of nivolumab. Relapse after autologous stem cell transplantation had occurred in all trial patients, and cohorts A, B and C were distinguished by prior brentuximab vedotin exposure. A total of under 70 patients with relapsed/refractory classical Hodgkin lymphoma made up the trial cohort, and each patient's best overall response was complete response, partial response or progressive disease. In the multi-cohort phase II CheckMate 205 trial, trial patients received single-agent nivolumab. An independent review committee assessed best overall response using the 2007 International Working Group response criteria. PBMCs from the trial were collected at three points: immediately before nivolumab initiation (C1D1), and during therapy at cycle 2 day 1 and cycle 4 day 1. Peripheral blood was collected in 8 mL Vacutainer Cell Preparation Tubes, from which PBMCs were isolated by centrifugation and then cryopreserved.

The germline V gene sets CDR1 to MDHEN and CDR2 to SYDVKM. Trimming costs V 6 bases and J 6 bases, and their ends lie 17 bases apart. The cysteine opens and the phenylalanine closes a CDR3 of 14 amino acids. Only the CDR3 portion is preserved as DNA: 42 bases, with reading frame beginning at the first base. Regarding this clone: The antigen it recognizes is unknown. There are no base qualities to consult, and no much larger clone falls within one base.

The input for sequencing was peripheral blood mononuclear cells (PBMCs), taken before the fourth cycle of nivolumab. The clonotype originates from a human donor with classical Hodgkin lymphoma. The sequence is built from TRBV28 and TRBJ1-1, with the D gene uncertain. The DNA sequence is TGTGCCAGCAGCCGGGCGGGGAGGATCGCTGAAGCTTTCTTT. The resulting protein is CASSRAGRIAEAFF.